Listed below are T cell receptor beta chains from one sample, sequenced in a study of T cells in localized non-small cell lung cancer. Only in-frame clones appear in the TCRdb table, and some are missing; sequencing was by immunoSEQ multiplex PCR. The table lists some 2,500 clones, about 28% of them singletons. Sample: lung tumor tissue, taken before any cancer treatment. These receptor sequences come from a man aged 35-69 years with stage II squamous cell lung carcinoma. The CDR3 runs from the conserved cysteine through the conserved F or W. The order of the fields is CDR3 protein, CDR3 DNA, D gene, clone size, V gene, J gene. A D gene is named only where the DNA matches it firmly. Size is stated for part of the rows, as once, few or many counts, or as a class when the clone is expanded.

CDR3 protein: CASSQDRGPMYTQYF
CDR3 DNA: TGCGCCAGCAGCCAAGACAGGGGGCCCATGTATACGCAGTATTTT
D gene: TRBD1
clone size: once
V gene: TRBV5-1
J gene: TRBJ2-3

CDR3 protein: CASRATGSADTQYF
CDR3 DNA: TGTGCCAGCAGGGCGACAGGGAGTGCAGATACGCAGTATTTT
D gene: TRBD1
clone size: medium-sized
V gene: TRBV11-3
J gene: TRBJ2-3

CDR3 protein: CASSYSALDEAFF
CDR3 DNA: TGTGCCAGCAGTTACTCGGCCTTAGATGAAGCTTTCTTT
D gene: NA
clone size: NA
V gene: TRBV6-8
J gene: TRBJ1-1

CDR3 protein: CATSRVAGSSYNEQFF
CDR3 DNA: TGTGCCACCAGCAGAGTGGCGGGGAGCTCCTACAATGAGCAGTTCTTC
D gene: NA
clone size: NA
V gene: TRBV15
J gene: TRBJ2-1

CDR3 protein: CASSPRPADTEAFF
CDR3 DNA: TGTGCCAGCAGCCCCCGTCCCGCAGACACTGAAGCTTTCTTT
D gene: NA
clone size: NA
V gene: TRBV6-8
J gene: TRBJ1-1

CDR3 protein: CASSSRGLYNEQFF
CDR3 DNA: TGTGCCAGCAGTTCAAGGGGACTCTACAATGAGCAGTTCTTC
D gene: NA
clone size: NA
V gene: TRBV6-8
J gene: TRBJ2-1

CDR3 protein: CASNGIQLSYEQYF
CDR3 DNA: TGTGCCAGCAACGGGATCCAATTAAGCTACGAGCAGTACTTC
D gene: NA
clone size: NA
V gene: TRBV6-8
J gene: TRBJ2-7

CDR3 protein: CSVDNPLAAQETQYF
CDR3 DNA: TGCAGCGTTGACAATCCTCTAGCAGCTCAAGAGACCCAGTACTTC
D gene: NA
clone size: NA
V gene: TRBV29-1
J gene: TRBJ2-5

CDR3 protein: CASSPLGPLAGGHEQYF
CDR3 DNA: TGTGCCAGCTCACCACTGGGGCCACTAGCGGGAGGGCACGAGCAGTACTTC
D gene: TRBD2
clone size: NA
V gene: TRBV18
J gene: TRBJ2-7

CDR3 protein: CASSPNDRGSYNEQFF
CDR3 DNA: TGTGCCAGCTCACCGAACGACAGGGGGTCCTACAATGAGCAGTTCTTC
D gene: TRBD1
clone size: NA
V gene: TRBV18
J gene: TRBJ2-1

CDR3 protein: CASSTPGGWRSPLHF
CDR3 DNA: TGTGCCAGCAGCACCCCGGGAGGGTGGCGTTCACCCCTCCACTTT
D gene: NA
clone size: medium-sized
V gene: TRBV11-3
J gene: TRBJ1-6

CDR3 protein: CASSYPPGRMSEAFF
CDR3 DNA: TGTGCCAGCAGTTACCCCCCAGGGAGGATGTCTGAAGCTTTCTTT
D gene: NA
clone size: large
V gene: TRBV6-8
J gene: TRBJ1-1

CDR3 protein: CASSDPGLPEQFF
CDR3 DNA: TGCGCCAGCAGTGACCCCGGACTACCAGAGCAGTTCTTC
D gene: NA
clone size: NA
V gene: TRBV10-2
J gene: TRBJ2-1

CDR3 protein: CASRGDNTDTQYF
CDR3 DNA: TGTGCCAGCAGGGGGGACAACACAGATACGCAGTATTTT
D gene: NA
clone size: NA
V gene: TRBV9
J gene: TRBJ2-3

CDR3 protein: CASSLGSGGGNEQFF
CDR3 DNA: TGTGCCAGCAGCTTAGGTAGCGGGGGGGGCAATGAGCAGTTCTTC
D gene: TRBD2
clone size: NA
V gene: TRBV11-3
J gene: TRBJ2-1

CDR3 protein: CASSLTGSPKNIQYF
CDR3 DNA: TGTGCCAGCAGTTTAACAGGGTCCCCCAAAAACATTCAGTACTTC
D gene: NA
clone size: few
V gene: TRBV25-1
J gene: TRBJ2-4

CDR3 protein: CASSPVMATGEAFF
CDR3 DNA: TGTGCCAGCAGCCCCGTTATGGCGACAGGTGAAGCTTTCTTT
D gene: NA
clone size: few
V gene: TRBV11-3
J gene: TRBJ1-1

CDR3 protein: CASTPGQGSTLSQHF
CDR3 DNA: TGTGCCAGTACTCCGGGACAGGGGTCCACCCTTTCCCAGCATTTT
D gene: TRBD1
clone size: NA
V gene: TRBV19
J gene: TRBJ1-5

CDR3 protein: CASSPAGTSYEQYF
CDR3 DNA: TGTGCCAGCAGTCCAGCGGGGACCTCCTACGAGCAGTACTTC
D gene: TRBD2
clone size: few
V gene: TRBV6-8
J gene: TRBJ2-7

CDR3 protein: CASSGQGGNNYGYTF
CDR3 DNA: TGTGCCAGCAGCGGACAGGGAGGGAATAACTATGGCTACACCTTC
D gene: TRBD1
clone size: NA
V gene: TRBV2
J gene: TRBJ1-2

CDR3 protein: CASTPSGGPDTQYF
CDR3 DNA: TGTGCCAGCACCCCTAGCGGGGGTCCAGATACGCAGTATTTT
D gene: TRBD2
clone size: NA
V gene: TRBV11-3
J gene: TRBJ2-3

CDR3 protein: CAISEHTGTEGETQYF
CDR3 DNA: TGTGCCATCAGTGAGCATACCGGGACAGAAGGAGAGACCCAGTACTTC
D gene: TRBD1
clone size: few
V gene: TRBV10-3
J gene: TRBJ2-5

CDR3 protein: CASSLGTSGVRGTQYF
CDR3 DNA: TGTGCCAGCAGCCTAGGGACTAGCGGGGTCCGCGGGACGCAGTATTTT
D gene: TRBD2
clone size: few
V gene: TRBV11-3
J gene: TRBJ2-3

CDR3 protein: CASRSPAGGFEQYF
CDR3 DNA: TGTGCCAGCAGATCCCCAGCGGGAGGATTCGAGCAGTACTTC
D gene: TRBD2
clone size: medium-sized
V gene: TRBV11-3
J gene: TRBJ2-7

CDR3 protein: CASSTVVGGNYGYTF
CDR3 DNA: TGTGCCAGCAGTACGGTCGTGGGAGGTAACTATGGCTACACCTTC
D gene: NA
clone size: medium-sized
V gene: TRBV6-8
J gene: TRBJ1-2

CDR3 protein: CASAQVGTQYF
CDR3 DNA: TGTGCCAGCGCCCAGGTCGGTACGCAGTATTTT
D gene: NA
clone size: NA
V gene: TRBV12-5
J gene: TRBJ2-3

CDR3 protein: CASSVRTSEAGELFF
CDR3 DNA: TGTGCCAGCAGCGTAAGAACGAGCGAGGCCGGGGAGCTGTTTTTT
D gene: NA
clone size: NA
V gene: TRBV9
J gene: TRBJ2-2

CDR3 protein: CASSPRLAPETQYF
CDR3 DNA: TGTGCCAGCTCACCGAGACTAGCCCCGGAGACCCAGTACTTC
D gene: TRBD2
clone size: NA
V gene: TRBV18
J gene: TRBJ2-5

CDR3 protein: CASSSSSTGGINYGYTF
CDR3 DNA: TGTGCCAGCAGTTCTTCCTCGACAGGGGGCATAAACTATGGCTACACCTTC
D gene: TRBD1
clone size: few
V gene: TRBV6-8
J gene: TRBJ1-2

CDR3 protein: CAISDYRNTDTQYF
CDR3 DNA: TGTGCCATCAGTGATTACAGGAACACAGATACGCAGTATTTT
D gene: NA
clone size: NA
V gene: TRBV10-3
J gene: TRBJ2-3

CDR3 protein: CASSPTSGDNEQFF
CDR3 DNA: TGTGCCAGCAGCCCGACTAGCGGGGACAATGAGCAGTTCTTC
D gene: TRBD2
clone size: few
V gene: TRBV11-3
J gene: TRBJ2-1

CDR3 protein: CASSPQADQPQHF
CDR3 DNA: TGTGCCAGCAGCCCACAGGCTGATCAGCCCCAGCATTTT
D gene: NA
clone size: NA
V gene: TRBV6-8
J gene: TRBJ1-5

CDR3 protein: CASKTRASGRRNEQFF
CDR3 DNA: TGCGCCAGCAAAACTAGGGCTAGCGGGAGACGTAATGAGCAGTTCTTC
D gene: TRBD2
clone size: NA
V gene: TRBV10-2
J gene: TRBJ2-1

CDR3 protein: CAWSVYHEETQYF
CDR3 DNA: TGTGCCTGGAGTGTATACCACGAGGAGACCCAGTACTTC
D gene: NA
clone size: large
V gene: TRBV30
J gene: TRBJ2-5

CDR3 protein: CATRGGTSGNTIYF
CDR3 DNA: TGCGCCACCCGAGGAGGGACGTCTGGAAACACCATATATTTT
D gene: NA
clone size: few
V gene: TRBV10-2
J gene: TRBJ1-3

CDR3 protein: CASSVEVSAVEQFF
CDR3 DNA: TGTGCCAGCAGCGTAGAAGTTAGCGCAGTCGAGCAGTTCTTC
D gene: NA
clone size: few
V gene: TRBV9
J gene: TRBJ2-1

CDR3 protein: CASSFLGGTGEAYEQYF
CDR3 DNA: TGTGCCAGCAGTTTCCTTGGAGGGACAGGGGAAGCCTACGAGCAGTACTTC
D gene: TRBD1
clone size: few
V gene: TRBV6-8
J gene: TRBJ2-7

CDR3 protein: CASSGTGQNYEQYF
CDR3 DNA: TGTGCCAGCAGCGGGACAGGCCAGAATTACGAGCAGTACTTC
D gene: TRBD1
clone size: NA
V gene: TRBV11-3
J gene: TRBJ2-7

CDR3 protein: CASSSPDGLAGREQYF
CDR3 DNA: TGCGCCAGCAGCTCCCCGGACGGACTAGCGGGACGCGAGCAGTACTTC
D gene: TRBD2
clone size: NA
V gene: TRBV23-1
J gene: TRBJ2-7

CDR3 protein: CASSLEAGGGETQYF
CDR3 DNA: TGTGCCAGCAGCTTAGAAGCGGGGGGCGGAGAGACCCAGTACTTC
D gene: TRBD2
clone size: NA
V gene: TRBV11-3
J gene: TRBJ2-5

CDR3 protein: CASSKGGSSGNTIYF
CDR3 DNA: TGTGCCAGCAGCAAGGGGGGGAGCTCTGGAAACACCATATATTTT
D gene: NA
clone size: NA
V gene: TRBV11-3
J gene: TRBJ1-3

CDR3 protein: CASSINGEVNTEAFF
CDR3 DNA: TGTGCCAGTAGTATAAATGGGGAGGTGAACACTGAAGCTTTCTTT
D gene: NA
clone size: NA
V gene: TRBV19
J gene: TRBJ1-1

CDR3 protein: CATSRGRSYNEQFF
CDR3 DNA: TGTGCCACCAGCAGAGGCAGGTCCTACAATGAGCAGTTCTTC
D gene: NA
clone size: large
V gene: TRBV15
J gene: TRBJ2-1

CDR3 protein: CASSPSENTEAFF
CDR3 DNA: TGTGCCAGCTCACCATCGGAGAACACTGAAGCTTTCTTT
D gene: NA
clone size: NA
V gene: TRBV18
J gene: TRBJ1-1

CDR3 protein: CASSGTPRGEAFF
CDR3 DNA: TGTGCCAGCAGTGGAACCCCCCGGGGGGAAGCTTTCTTT
D gene: NA
clone size: NA
V gene: TRBV6-8
J gene: TRBJ1-1

CDR3 protein: CASTGTNDATGQYF
CDR3 DNA: TGTGCCAGTACCGGGACAAATGATGCTACGGGGCAGTACTTC
D gene: NA
clone size: few
V gene: TRBV6-8
J gene: TRBJ2-7

CDR3 protein: CASSGTLGGSITEAFF
CDR3 DNA: TGTGCCAGCAGCGGTACCCTGGGAGGGTCTATCACTGAAGCTTTCTTT
D gene: NA
clone size: few
V gene: TRBV11-3
J gene: TRBJ1-1

CDR3 protein: CASSEFRQGAGGYTF
CDR3 DNA: TGCGCCAGCAGTGAGTTTAGACAGGGGGCTGGAGGCTACACCTTC
D gene: TRBD1
clone size: NA
V gene: TRBV10-2
J gene: TRBJ1-2

CDR3 protein: CASSLGSTGHNEQFF
CDR3 DNA: TGTGCCAGCAGCTTAGGGAGTACTGGTCACAATGAGCAGTTCTTC
D gene: NA
clone size: medium-sized
V gene: TRBV11-3
J gene: TRBJ2-1

CDR3 protein: CAWSVGNPPYEQYF
CDR3 DNA: TGTGCCTGGAGTGTCGGGAACCCACCCTACGAGCAGTACTTC
D gene: NA
clone size: NA
V gene: TRBV30
J gene: TRBJ2-7

CDR3 protein: CASSPPDQPQHF
CDR3 DNA: TGTGCCAGCAGCCCCCCGGATCAGCCCCAGCATTTT
D gene: NA
clone size: NA
V gene: TRBV28
J gene: TRBJ1-5

CDR3 protein: CASSDGWDSPLHF
CDR3 DNA: TGTGCCAGCAGTGATGGTTGGGATTCACCCCTCCACTTT
D gene: NA
clone size: NA
V gene: TRBV6-8
J gene: TRBJ1-6

CDR3 protein: CASSPLTGGYGYTF
CDR3 DNA: TGTGCCAGCTCACCATTAACAGGGGGATACGGCTACACCTTC
D gene: TRBD1
clone size: NA
V gene: TRBV18
J gene: TRBJ1-2

CDR3 protein: CASSSTTGRNEQFF
CDR3 DNA: TGTGCCAGCAGCTCCACGACAGGCCGGAATGAGCAGTTCTTC
D gene: NA
clone size: NA
V gene: TRBV11-3
J gene: TRBJ2-1

CDR3 protein: CASSPRGLAGIHNEQFF
CDR3 DNA: TGTGCCAGCTCACCGAGAGGACTAGCGGGAATCCACAATGAGCAGTTCTTC
D gene: TRBD2
clone size: few
V gene: TRBV18
J gene: TRBJ2-1

CDR3 protein: CASSYTRGTDTQYF
CDR3 DNA: TGTGCCAGCAGCTACACAAGGGGCACAGATACGCAGTATTTT
D gene: NA
clone size: NA
V gene: TRBV11-3
J gene: TRBJ2-3

CDR3 protein: CASRGWVGTGDTGELFF
CDR3 DNA: TGTGCCAGCAGGGGCTGGGTCGGGACAGGGGACACCGGGGAGCTGTTTTTT
D gene: TRBD1
clone size: few
V gene: TRBV7-6
J gene: TRBJ2-2

CDR3 protein: CASSMVAPTEAFF
CDR3 DNA: TGTGCCAGTAGTATGGTGGCTCCCACTGAAGCTTTCTTT
D gene: NA
clone size: few
V gene: TRBV19
J gene: TRBJ1-1

CDR3 protein: CARPGRGDGYTF
CDR3 DNA: TGTGCCAGACCGGGACGGGGGGATGGCTACACCTTC
D gene: NA
clone size: NA
V gene: TRBV9
J gene: TRBJ1-2

CDR3 protein: CASSSIAAGAGNTIYF
CDR3 DNA: TGTGCCAGCAGCTCTATAGCCGCGGGAGCTGGAAACACCATATATTTT
D gene: NA
clone size: few
V gene: TRBV11-3
J gene: TRBJ1-3